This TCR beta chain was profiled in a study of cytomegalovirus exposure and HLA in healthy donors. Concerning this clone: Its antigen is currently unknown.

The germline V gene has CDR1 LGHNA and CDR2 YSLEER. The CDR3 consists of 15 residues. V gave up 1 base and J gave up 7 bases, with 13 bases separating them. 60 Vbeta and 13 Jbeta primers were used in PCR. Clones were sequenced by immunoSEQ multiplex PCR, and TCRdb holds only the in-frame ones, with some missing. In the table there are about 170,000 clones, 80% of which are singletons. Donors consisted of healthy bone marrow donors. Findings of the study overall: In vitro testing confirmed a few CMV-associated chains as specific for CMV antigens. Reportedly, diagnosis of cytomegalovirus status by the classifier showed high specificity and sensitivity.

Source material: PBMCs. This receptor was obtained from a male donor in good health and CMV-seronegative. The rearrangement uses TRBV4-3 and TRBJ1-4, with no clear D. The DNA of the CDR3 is TGCGCCAGCAGCCAAGCCCCTGAGGCGGGTGAAAAACTGTTTTTT. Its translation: CASSQAPEAGEKLFF.